These T cell receptor beta chains were read from a single sample in a study of blood T cell repertoires in COVID-19. The data were produced by immunoSEQ multiplex PCR, yet TCRdb's version contains in-frame clones alone and is incomplete. The sample records roughly 190,000 clones, 84% being singletons. The sample taken for sequencing was peripheral blood. The source of these receptors is a human donor in a cohort sampled during active COVID-19. Both conserved end residues are part of each CDR3. The D gene is left open where the match is weak. The size field is filled for only some rows; it gives once, few, many or a size class.

.	TRBV19	TRBJ1-2	once	TGTGCCAGTAGTCTCGGGGCTAACTATGGCTACACCTTC	CASSLGANYGYTF
.	TRBV18	TRBJ2-3	.	TGTGCCAGCTCACCAAATCAGGGGTGGGCAGATACGCAGTATTTT	CASSPNQGWADTQYF
.	TRBV4-2	TRBJ2-2	.	TGTGCCAGCAGCCAAGTATCCGATCCCGGAGGGACCGGGGAGCTGTTTTTT	CASSQVSDPGGTGELFF
TRBD2	TRBV4-1	TRBJ2-1	.	TGCGCCAGCAGCTTCCGACTAGCGGGGGGGGGAAATGAGCAGTTCTTC	CASSFRLAGGGNEQFF
.	TRBV6-5	TRBJ1-5	.	TGTGCCAGCAGTCCCAATAGCAATCAGCCCCAGCATTTT	CASSPNSNQPQHF
.	TRBV29-1	TRBJ1-2	once	TGCAGCGTTGCGCGGGACCTCTATGGCTACACCTTC	CSVARDLYGYTF
.	TRBV29-1	TRBJ2-1	.	TGCAGCGTACTAATTGATCTAGCGCAGTTCTTC	CSVLIDLAQFF
TRBD1	TRBV5-1	TRBJ2-3	.	TGCGCCAGCAGCATACAGGGGGCCACAGATACGCAGTATTTT	CASSIQGATDTQYF
TRBD2	TRBV6-1	TRBJ2-1	.	TGTGCCAGCAATGACGGGGCGGCGGGAGTAAAGGGTAATGAGCAGTTCTTC	CASNDGAAGVKGNEQFF
TRBD1	TRBV28	TRBJ2-1	.	TGTGCCAGCAGCCTCGGACAGGGGGCGCGTAATGAGCAGTTCTTC	CASSLGQGARNEQFF
TRBD2	TRBV19	TRBJ2-1	.	TGTGCCAGTAGTATAGTAGCTAGCGGGATCTCCTACAATGAGCAGTTCTTC	CASSIVASGISYNEQFF
TRBD1	TRBV12-3/TRBV12-4	TRBJ2-5	.	TGTGCCAGCAGTTTACAGGGGGCGGGGACCCAGTACTTC	CASSLQGAGTQYF
TRBD1	TRBV28	TRBJ1-1	.	TGTGCCAGCAGTTCCGCCTCCCGACAGGGGGCGGTCGCTGAAGCTTTCTTT	CASSSASRQGAVAEAFF
TRBD1	TRBV18	TRBJ1-4	.	TGTGCCAGCTCACCGGACAGGTCGGAAAAACTGTTTTTT	CASSPDRSEKLFF
TRBD1	TRBV19	TRBJ2-2	.	TGTGCCAGTAGTTCCAGGGGGCAGGGTACCGGGGAGCTGTTTTTT	CASSSRGQGTGELFF
.	TRBV3-1/TRBV3-2	TRBJ2-5	.	TGTGCCAGCAGCCAAGCGGAGACCCAGTACTTC	CASSQAETQYF
.	TRBV11-2	TRBJ2-5	.	TGTGCCAGCAGCTCTTTACTCAGGGGGAGGCGGGAGACCCAGTACTTC	CASSSLLRGRRETQYF
.	TRBV25-1	TRBJ1-1	few	TGTGCCAGCGCATCCAGGGAAATAGGCACTGAAGCTTTCTTT	CASASREIGTEAFF
TRBD2	TRBV11-3	TRBJ2-3	once	TGTGCCAGCAGCGAAGGGGGGTCGGGACTAGCATCCGATACGCAGTATTTT	CASSEGGSGLASDTQYF
TRBD1	TRBV5-5	TRBJ1-1	.	TGTGCCAGCAGCTACCGCGACAGGGGGAACACTGAAGCTTTCTTT	CASSYRDRGNTEAFF
TRBD1	TRBV7-3	TRBJ1-1	once	TGTGCCAGCAGCTTAGAGGGACAGGGTGGGACTGAAGCTTTCTTT	CASSLEGQGGTEAFF
.	TRBV18	TRBJ2-1	.	TGTGCCAGCTCACCTGGACAGCGAATTCACAATGAGCAGTTCTTC	CASSPGQRIHNEQFF
.	TRBV7-9	TRBJ1-1	.	TGTGCCAGCATCCTCCTTGGGGCCGCTGAAGCTTTCTTT	CASILLGAAEAFF
.	TRBV3-1/TRBV3-2	TRBJ2-7	.	TGTGCCAGCAGCCAAGTCAGGAAGGCCTACGAGCAGTACTTC	CASSQVRKAYEQYF
.	TRBV2	TRBJ1-1	once	TGTGCCAGCACGATCGTGACTGGAACTGAAGCTTTCTTT	CASTIVTGTEAFF
.	TRBV15	TRBJ2-5	.	TGTGCCACCAGCAGAGATATTCTAGCGACAGAGACCCAGTACTTC	CATSRDILATETQYF
TRBD2	TRBV5-1	TRBJ2-5	.	TGCGCCAGCAGCTTGAGGTTAGCGGGAGAAGAGACCCAGTACTTC	CASSLRLAGEETQYF